This TCR beta chain was identified during a study of follicular helper T cells after annual influenza vaccination. Per the germline V gene, CDR1 is MNHEY and CDR2 is SMNVEV (reference sequence). The CDR3 has 15 amino acids. With 1 base clipped from V and 6 bases from J, the junction kept 3 bases outside the gene matches. This sample's time point: 2015-2016 season, 7 days after influenza vaccination. TCRB sequencing was done at Survey resolution level. Data came from immunoSEQ multiplex PCR; TCRdb stores just in-frame clones and leaves some out. The data hold approximately 6,900 clones, with roughly 76% observed a single time.

The sequences come from CXCR5- memory CD4+ T cells sorted from blood, collected 7 days after influenza vaccination. This receptor was obtained from an adult who received the influenza vaccine. This chain connects TRBV27 to TRBJ1-6; 7 bases align to TRBD1. The CDR3 DNA reads as TGTGCCAGCAGTTTATTTCACAGGGGTAATTCACCCCTCCACTTT. Amino acids: CASSLFHRGNSPLHF.